The 26 T cell receptor beta chains below were found in one sample sequenced in a study of T cell clonality in common variable immunodeficiency. Generated by immunoSEQ multiplex PCR, the TCRdb table keeps only in-frame clones and is missing some. This repertoire lists 35,000 to 45,000 clones without singletons; about 3% sits in the top ten. Sequenced input: peripheral blood mononuclear cells. The receptor source for this set is a person between 18 and 70 years old in good health.

This clone is categorized as medium-sized. The read ends 3 residues shy of where the CDR3 ends; the end is completed using the germline J gene. The rearrangement uses TRBV20-1 and TRBJ2-1; unclear D gene. Germline CDR1 DFQATT, CDR2 SNEGSKA (reference sequence). The V gene lost 0 bases and the J gene lost 6 bases, with 15 bases spanning the gap. The CDR3 contains 15 residues. Here the CDR3 reads CSARDLPSDANEQFF. The part of the CDR3 DNA that was read is TGCAGTGCTAGAGATCTTCCTAGTGACGCCAATGAG.

This clone came up many times. The CDR3 is cut off 3 residues early in the read; its end comes from the germline J gene. Other nucleotide sequences from this sample produce the same CDR3. V and J are TRBV6-4 and TRBJ1-6, with unresolved D. The ends were cut back, 8 bases at V and 6 bases at J, with 17 bases in the middle. The CDR3 covers 15 residues. Germline CDR1 and CDR2: MRHNA and SNTAGT. Incomplete CDR3 DNA: TGTGCCAGCCGCCGCGGAGTCGATATTAATTCACCC. This gives the protein CASRRGVDINSP. The whole CDR3 region reads CASRRGVDINSPLHF.

This clone was observed at least ten times. The read falls 3 residues short of the CDR3 end, and the missing part is taken from the germline J gene. This sequence joins TRBV18 and TRBJ1-1; D might be TRBD1 (6 bases). With 7 bases removed from V and 0 bases from J, the gap between germline ends came to 15 bases. Germline V CDR1 and CDR2: KGHSH, LQKENI. The CDR3 is made up of 15 amino acids. CDR3 DNA (partial): TGTGCCAGCTTAAGGACAGACGGGGTGAACACTGAA. It is translated as CASLRTDGVNTE. The entire CDR3 protein reads CASLRTDGVNTEAFF.

On this clone itself: The CDR3 goes on 3 residues after the read ends, and that part is filled in from the germline J gene. This chain connects TRBV18 to TRBJ1-5, with a weak D call TRBD1 (5 bases). Germline CDR1 reads KGHSH; CDR2 reads LQKENI. This CDR3 comprises 15 residues. V lost 1 base, J lost 3 bases, and 10 bases lay in between. Here the CDR3 reads CASSPQRGDNQPQHF. The part of the CDR3 DNA that was read is TGTGCCAGCTCACCACAAAGGGGAGACAATCAGCCC.

This clone has at least ten counts. From the germline J gene comes the end of the CDR3, since the read stops 3 residues before it. The chain uses TRBV7-9 and TRBJ2-5; weak D call: TRBD1 (7 bases). Germline loops: CDR1 SEHNR, CDR2 FQNEAQ (reference sequence). V lost 6 bases to trimming and J lost 4 bases, with 15 bases between them. CDR3 length: 14 residues. The CDR3 region is CASSRQGGGETQYF. CDR3 DNA (partial): TGTGCCAGCAGTAGACAGGGAGGTGGAGAGACC.

This clone was picked up many times. The CDR3 goes on 3 residues after the read ends, and that part is filled in from the germline J gene. This sequence joins TRBV18 and TRBJ1-2; D is perhaps TRBD1 (5 bases). The germline V gene has CDR1 KGHSH and CDR2 LQKENI. The CDR3 has 17 residues. V was shortened by 3 bases and J by 3 bases, with 20 bases between the two germline ends. CDR3 bases read: TGTGCCAGCTCACCGACCGGATCCTTCAGGGATTACTATGGC. This codes for CASSPTGSFRDYYG. In full, the CDR3 is CASSPTGSFRDYYGYTF. Full variable domain (missing parts from reference TRBV18 and TRBJ1-2): NAGVMQNPRHLVRRRGQEARLRCSPMKGHSHVYWYRQLPEEGLKFMVYLQKENIIDESGMPKERFSAEFPKEGPSILRIQQVVRGDSAAYFCASSPTGSFRDYYGYTFGSGTRLTVV.

This clone was observed at least ten times. Sequencing ends 3 residues short of the CDR3 end; the germline J gene provides the rest. The chain joins TRBV18 to TRBJ2-5, with a weak D call TRBD2 (5 bases). CDR1 KGHSH and CDR2 LQKENI come from the germline V gene. V was pared by 3 bases and J by 2 bases, with 7 bases between. The CDR3 length is 13 residues. The CDR3 spells CASSPRVQETQYF. Partial CDR3 DNA: TGTGCCAGCTCACCGCGGGTTCAAGAGACC.

In the case of this clone: Its ends do not fully match the called genes, so a read error is possible. In the same sample, other DNA sequences code for this CDR3. The CDR3 loop is CASSPITTKQGGASGNTIYF. The CDR3 bases that were read are TGTGCCAGCTCACCAATTACAACGAAACAGGGGGGGGCCTCTGGAAACACT. The chain couples TRBV18 to TRBJ1-3; TRBD1 matches at 8 bases. From the germline J gene comes the end of the CDR3, since the read stops 3 residues before it. Germline loops: CDR1 KGHSH, CDR2 LQKENI. The length of the CDR3 is 20 residues.

This clone was seen ten or more times. The CDR3 extends 3 residues past the end of the read, so its final part is completed from the germline J gene. The V gene is TRBV7-8, the J gene TRBJ1-1; no definite D call. Germline-derived CDR1 and CDR2 are SGHVS and FQNEAQ. CDR3 length: 14 amino acids. V lost 4 bases and J 1 base, leaving 10 bases between the germline ends. The part of the CDR3 DNA that was read is TGTGCCAGCAGCTCGACCTACAGGAACACTGAA. Residues: CASSSTYRNTE. The CDR3 in full is CASSSTYRNTEAFF.

This clone was detected ten times or more. Sequencing ends 3 residues short of the CDR3 end; the germline J gene provides the rest. V usage is TRBV2 and J usage is TRBJ1-2, with 9 nucleotides matching TRBD1. Germline CDR1 SNHLY, CDR2 FYNNEI. The CDR3 loop spans 14 amino acids. V gave up 6 bases and J gave up 2 bases; unmatched junction bases: 4. The CDR3 sequence is CASRGDRANYGYTF. CDR3 DNA (partial): TGTGCCAGCAGGGGGGACAGGGCGAACTATGGC.

This clone was detected ten times or more. The CDR3 end is not reached by the read, which stops 3 residues before it; the germline J gene fills it in. The V and J genes are TRBV5-1 and TRBJ2-7; perhaps TRBD1 as D (6 bases). Trimming cost V 4 bases and J 0 bases, with 14 bases left between them. The CDR3 has 15 residues. The V gene's germline CDR1 is SGHRS and CDR2 YFSETQ. The CDR3 bases that were read are TGCGCCAGCAGCACCCGACAGGCATCCTCCTACGAG. As protein: CASSTRQASSYE. From start to end, the CDR3 is CASSTRQASSYEQYF.

This clone has ten or more counts. The CDR3 sequence is CASSIPTSGRAKRTGANVLTF. CDR3 DNA, as far as it was read: TGTGCCAGTAGTATACCGACTAGCGGGAGGGCCAAGAGAACGGGGGCCAACGTC. The genes are TRBV19 and TRBJ2-6; 14 bases are a match to TRBD2. The read halts 3 residues ahead of the CDR3 end, with the missing end drawn from the germline J gene. The CDR3 contains 21 residues. Germline V CDR1 and CDR2: LNHDA, SQIVND (reference sequence). Losses at the gene ends were 2 bases for V and 4 bases for J; bases not matched to a gene: 13.

A word on this clone: Read coverage stops 3 residues before the CDR3 terminus; the germline J gene supplies the remainder. The genes are TRBV5-1 and TRBJ2-4; 7 nucleotides line up with TRBD1. There are 15 residues in the CDR3. Per the germline V gene, CDR1 is SGHRS and CDR2 is YFSETQ. The sequenced CDR3 bases are TGCGCCAGCAGTCCACAGGGGCCCGTAGTCTATGGT. This sequence encodes CASSPQGPVVYG. The CDR3 reads in full as CASSPQGPVVYGQYF. The whole variable domain, filled in from reference TRBV5-1 and TRBJ2-4, reads KAGVTQTPRYLIKTRGQQVTLSCSPISGHRSVSWYQQTPGQGLQFLFEYFSETQRNKGNFPGRFSGRQFSNSRSEMNVSTLELGDSALYLCASSPQGPVVYGQYFGAGTRLSVL.

Comment on this clone: Sequencing ends 3 residues short of the CDR3 end; the germline J gene provides the rest. The chain has TRBV5-1 and TRBJ1-2, with 7 bases identical to TRBD1. Germline V CDR1 and CDR2: SGHRS, YFSETQ. V lost 4 bases, J lost 1 base, and 7 bases stayed unmatched. CDR3 length equals 15 residues. The CDR3 sequence is CASSLTGEGNYGYTF. The CDR3 bases that were read are TGCGCCAGCAGCCTTACAGGGGAGGGTAACTATGGC.

This clone came up many times. The CDR3 goes on 3 residues after the read ends, and that part is filled in from the germline J gene. The rearrangement joins TRBV28 to TRBJ1-2; D might be TRBD1 (5 bases). Between the trimmed V and J ends, which lost 2 bases and 4 bases, there was a span of 11 bases. Germline CDR1 and CDR2: MDHEN and SYDVKM. CDR3 size: 14 residues. The sequenced part of the CDR3 DNA is TGTGCCAGCAGTTTAAGGGCAGGGTTCTATGGC. Its translation is CASSLRAGFYG. The whole CDR3 sequence reads CASSLRAGFYGYTF.

This clone occurred many times. The missing CDR3 end, 3 residues past where the read stops, is filled in from the germline J gene. This chain connects TRBV7-8 to TRBJ1-2, with D tentatively TRBD1 (6 bases). Trimming pared 2 bases from V and 6 bases from J, leaving 16 bases between. The CDR3 is made up of 15 amino acids. Germline CDR1 SGHVS, CDR2 FQNEAQ. This chain's CDR3 is CASSLTTGRYDGYTF. The sequenced CDR3 bases are TGTGCCAGCAGCTTAACCACAGGGAGATACGATGGC.

Comments on this clone: Coverage ceases 3 residues before the CDR3 finishes, and the germline J gene fills in the end. The gene calls are TRBV5-1 and TRBJ2-3, with D possibly matching TRBD1 (6 bases). The germline V gene has CDR1 SGHRS and CDR2 YFSETQ. The CDR3 spans 13 residues. Incomplete CDR3 DNA: TGCGCCAGCAGCTTACAGGGAACTCAGCCG. Encoded protein: CASSLQGTQP. The whole CDR3 sequence reads CASSLQGTQPQYF.

This clone was recorded many times. The read terminates 3 residues before the CDR3 end, so the remaining end is supplied by the germline J gene. The chain is built from TRBV6-2 or TRBV6-3 and TRBJ2-5; 14 bases map to TRBD2. Germline V lookup: CDR1 MNHEY, CDR2 SVGEGT. The CDR3 has 15 amino acids. Unmatched junction bases numbered 8, after V lost 7 bases and J lost 7 bases. The CDR3 sequence: CASTEGLAGAGTQYF. The sequenced part of the CDR3 DNA is TGTGCCAGCACGGAGGGACTAGCGGGGGCGGGGACC.

In its sample, this clone was seen many times. The observed sequence ends 3 residues before the CDR3 terminus, with the missing tail filled in from the germline J gene. This sequence joins TRBV20-1 and TRBJ2-7; possibly TRBD1 for D (6 bases). Germline CDR1 reads DFQATT; CDR2 reads SNEGSKA (reference sequence). CDR3 length: 13 residues. V lost 5 bases and J 0 bases, leaving 11 bases between the germline ends. The CDR3: CSAGDTSSYEQYF. The sequenced part of the CDR3 DNA is TGCAGTGCTGGGGACACGAGCTCCTACGAG.

This clone has ten or more counts. The CDR3 end is not reached by the read, which stops 3 residues before it; the germline J gene fills it in. The chain links TRBV12-3 or TRBV12-4 to TRBJ1-4, with 8 bases matching TRBD1. The V gene end was trimmed by 6 bases and the J gene end by 0 bases; junction bases not matched to a gene: 3. The CDR3 is 15 residues long. The sequenced part of the CDR3 DNA is TGTGCCAGCAGAGTACAGGGGGCAACTAATGAAAAA. It codes for CASRVQGATNEK. The whole CDR3 protein reads CASRVQGATNEKLFF.

By share of the sample, this clone is medium-sized. The missing CDR3 end, 3 residues past where the read stops, is filled in from the germline J gene. The chain employs TRBV29-1 and TRBJ2-7; the match to TRBD1 covers 9 bases. Germline V gives CDR1 SQVTM, CDR2 ANQGSEA. Unmatched junction bases numbered 8, after V lost 4 bases and J lost 4 bases. CDR3 size: 14 residues. The CDR3 here is CSVGTGTGFYEQYF. The CDR3 bases that were read are TGCAGCGTTGGTACCGGGACAGGGTTTTACGAG.

This clone was seen many times. Partial CDR3 DNA: TGCAGCGTTGAAGAAGGGGGTGGC. This codes for CSVEEGGG. The CDR3 in its entirety is CSVEEGGGYTF. The chain employs TRBV29-1 and TRBJ1-2; TRBD1 might be the D (6 bases). The CDR3 goes on 3 residues after the read ends, and that part is filled in from the germline J gene. This CDR3 contains 11 residues. The germline CDR1 and CDR2 sequences are SQVTM and ANQGSEA. Deletions cut 0 bases from V and 7 bases from J, with 6 bases between. Looking up the rest from reference TRBV29-1 and TRBJ1-2 gives the full variable domain: SAVISQKPSRDICQRGTSLTIQCQVDSQVTMMFWYRQQPGQSLTLIATANQGSEATYESGFVIDKFPISRPNLTFSTLTVSNMSPEDSSIYLCSVEEGGGYTFGSGTRLTVV.

This clone was recorded at least ten times. The read halts 3 residues ahead of the CDR3 end, with the missing end drawn from the germline J gene. The chain is built from TRBV20-1 and TRBJ2-7, with 10 bases that match TRBD1. CDR1 and CDR2 from the germline V gene are DFQATT and SNEGSKA (reference sequence). Unmatched junction bases numbered 9, after V lost 0 bases and J lost 1 base. The CDR3 sequence is 17 residues long. The CDR3 DNA, read in part, is TGCAGTGCTAGAGATTTTTTGGGACAGGGGCCATCCTACGAG. Residues: CSARDFLGQGPSYE. The whole CDR3 sequence reads CSARDFLGQGPSYEQYF.

This clone was recorded many times. The read terminates 3 residues before the CDR3 end, so the remaining end is supplied by the germline J gene. The chain is built from TRBV18 and TRBJ1-1; tentative D call: TRBD1 (6 bases). V was trimmed by 3 bases and J by 1 base, leaving 9 bases between them. This CDR3 has 14 residues. Germline values: CDR1 KGHSH, CDR2 LQKENI. CDR3 DNA, as far as it was read: TGTGCCAGCTCACCGGGACAACAGAACACTGAA. As protein: CASSPGQQNTE. The entire CDR3 protein is CASSPGQQNTEAFF. The whole variable domain, remainder taken from reference TRBV18 and TRBJ1-1, is NAGVMQNPRHLVRRRGQEARLRCSPMKGHSHVYWYRQLPEEGLKFMVYLQKENIIDESGMPKERFSAEFPKEGPSILRIQQVVRGDSAAYFCASSPGQQNTEAFFGQGTRLTVV.

This clone was picked up many times. Read sequence stops 3 residues before the CDR3 end, and the germline J gene provides the missing end. This chain joins TRBV29-1 and TRBJ1-4, with no clear D. V was shortened by 6 bases and J by 3 bases, with 8 bases between the two germline ends. The CDR3 consists of 12 residues. Per germline, CDR1 SQVTM and CDR2 ANQGSEA. The CDR3: CSVSVSNEKLFF. CDR3 bases read: TGCAGCGTATCCGTATCTAATGAAAAA.

This clone was found many times. The read gets to within 3 residues of the CDR3 end, and the germline J gene fills in the rest. The V and J genes are TRBV2 and TRBJ2-3, with D perhaps TRBD2 (6 bases). Trimming took off 4 bases at V and 2 bases at J, with 16 bases between the two ends. The CDR3 sequence is 16 residues long. Germline lookup yields CDR1 SNHLY and CDR2 FYNNEI. The CDR3 loop is CASSVGGEPYTDTQYF. The sequenced part of the CDR3 DNA is TGTGCCAGCAGTGTGGGGGGAGAACCATACACAGATACG.